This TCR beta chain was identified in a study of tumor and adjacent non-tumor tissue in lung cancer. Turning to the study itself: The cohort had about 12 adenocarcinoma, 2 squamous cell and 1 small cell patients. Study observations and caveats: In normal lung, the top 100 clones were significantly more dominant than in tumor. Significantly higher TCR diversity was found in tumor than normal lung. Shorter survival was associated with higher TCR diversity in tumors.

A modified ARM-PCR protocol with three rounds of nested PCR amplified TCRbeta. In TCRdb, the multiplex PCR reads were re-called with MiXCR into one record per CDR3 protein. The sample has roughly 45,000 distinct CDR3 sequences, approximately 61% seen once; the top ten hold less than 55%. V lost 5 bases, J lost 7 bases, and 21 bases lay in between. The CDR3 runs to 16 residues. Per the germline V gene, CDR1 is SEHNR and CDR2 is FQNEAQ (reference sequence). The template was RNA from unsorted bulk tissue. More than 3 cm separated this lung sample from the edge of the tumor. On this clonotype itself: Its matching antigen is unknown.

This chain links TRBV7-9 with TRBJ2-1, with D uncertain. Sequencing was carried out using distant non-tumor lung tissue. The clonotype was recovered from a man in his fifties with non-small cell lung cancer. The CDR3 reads CASSPPLLVQGNEQFF. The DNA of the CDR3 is TGTGCCAGCAGCCCTCCTTTGCTAGTTCAAGGTAATGAGCAGTTCTTC.